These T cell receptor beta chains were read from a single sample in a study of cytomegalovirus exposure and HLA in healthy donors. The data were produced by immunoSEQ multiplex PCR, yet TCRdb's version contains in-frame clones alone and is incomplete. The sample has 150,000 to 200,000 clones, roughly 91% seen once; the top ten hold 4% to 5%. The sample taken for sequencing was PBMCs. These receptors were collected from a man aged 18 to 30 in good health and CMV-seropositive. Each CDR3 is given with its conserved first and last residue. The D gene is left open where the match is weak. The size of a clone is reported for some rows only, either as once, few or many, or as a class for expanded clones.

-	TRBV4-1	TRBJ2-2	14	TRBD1	CASSLGQGGGELFF	TGCGCCAGCAGCCTGGGACAGGGAGGCGGGGAGCTGTTTTTT
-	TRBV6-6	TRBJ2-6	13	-	CASSYRSANVLTF	TGTGCCAGCAGTTACCGGAGTGCCAACGTCCTGACTTTC
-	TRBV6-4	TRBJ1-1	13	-	CASRSDRNTEAFF	TGTGCCAGCAGATCGGACAGGAACACTGAAGCTTTCTTT
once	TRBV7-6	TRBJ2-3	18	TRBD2	CASSLAPLAGGGKDTQYF	TGTGCCAGCAGCTTAGCCCCTCTAGCGGGAGGAGGAAAAGATACGCAGTATTTT
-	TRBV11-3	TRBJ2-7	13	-	CASSLQGLDEQYF	TGTGCCAGCAGCCTACAGGGTCTGGACGAGCAGTACTTC
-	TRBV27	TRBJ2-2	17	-	CASTSGGLAEDTGELFF	TGTGCCAGCACCTCCGGGGGGCTAGCGGAGGACACCGGGGAGCTGTTTTTT
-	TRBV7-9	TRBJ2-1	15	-	CASSPSGSSYNEQFF	TGTGCCAGCAGCCCTAGTGGGAGCTCCTACAATGAGCAGTTCTTC
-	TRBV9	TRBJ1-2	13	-	CASSVEPNYGYTF	TGTGCCAGCAGCGTAGAGCCTAACTATGGCTACACCTTC
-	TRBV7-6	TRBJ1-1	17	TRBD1	CASSPGTGGGLNTEAFF	TGTGCCAGCAGCCCTGGGACAGGGGGAGGCCTGAACACTGAAGCTTTCTTT
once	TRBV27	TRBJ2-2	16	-	CASSLSWGVNTGELFF	TGTGCCAGCAGTTTATCGTGGGGGGTGAACACCGGGGAGCTGTTTTTT
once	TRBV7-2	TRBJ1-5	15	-	CASSLDRVSNQPQHF	TGTGCCAGCAGCTTAGACAGGGTGAGCAATCAGCCCCAGCATTTT
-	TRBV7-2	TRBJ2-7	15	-	CASSWTRLELGEQYF	TGTGCCAGCAGCTGGACACGCCTAGAGTTGGGCGAGCAGTACTTC
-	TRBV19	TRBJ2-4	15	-	CASSTPPGAKNIQYF	TGTGCCAGTAGTACCCCCCCAGGGGCCAAAAACATTCAGTACTTC
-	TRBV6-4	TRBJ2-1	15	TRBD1	CASSDSTGALGEQFF	TGTGCCAGCAGTGACTCGACAGGGGCCCTCGGTGAGCAGTTCTTC
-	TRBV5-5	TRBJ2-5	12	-	CASSPGAETQYF	TGTGCCAGCAGCCCAGGGGCAGAGACCCAGTACTTC
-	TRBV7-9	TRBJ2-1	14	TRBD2	CASSETSGKVRQFF	TGTGCCAGCAGCGAGACTAGCGGGAAAGTTCGGCAGTTCTTC
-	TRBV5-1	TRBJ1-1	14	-	CASSLDGARREAFF	TGCGCCAGCAGCTTGGATGGGGCCAGAAGAGAAGCTTTCTTT
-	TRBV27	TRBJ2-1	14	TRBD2	CASSLSGTIGEQFF	TGTGCCAGCAGTTTATCGGGGACTATCGGTGAGCAGTTCTTC
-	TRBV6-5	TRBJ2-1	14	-	CASSYGTPLNEQFF	TGTGCCAGCAGTTACGGGACTCCATTAAATGAGCAGTTCTTC
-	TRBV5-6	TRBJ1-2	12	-	CASSLADYGYTF	TGTGCCAGCAGCTTGGCAGACTATGGCTACACCTTC
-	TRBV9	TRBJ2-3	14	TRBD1	CASRPGQGTDTQYF	TGTGCCAGCAGGCCGGGACAGGGCACAGATACGCAGTATTTT
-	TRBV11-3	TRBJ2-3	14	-	CASSLAGAPDTQYF	TGTGCCAGCAGCTTAGCGGGAGCCCCAGATACGCAGTATTTT
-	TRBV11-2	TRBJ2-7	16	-	CASSPKSPGVGYEQYF	TGTGCCAGCAGCCCAAAATCCCCGGGAGTCGGCTACGAGCAGTACTTC
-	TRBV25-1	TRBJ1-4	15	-	CASSSQGATNEKLFF	TGTGCCAGCAGTTCCCAGGGTGCAACTAATGAAAAACTGTTTTTT
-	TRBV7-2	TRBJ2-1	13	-	CASSSSVDNEQFF	TGTGCCAGCAGCTCGAGCGTTGACAATGAGCAGTTCTTC
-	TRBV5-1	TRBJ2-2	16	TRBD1	CASSKGQGEGTGELFF	TGCGCCAGCAGCAAAGGACAGGGTGAGGGCACCGGGGAGCTGTTTTTT
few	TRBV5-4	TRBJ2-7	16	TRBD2	CASSLSLAATSYEQYF	TGTGCCAGCAGCTTGTCCCTAGCGGCTACTAGCTACGAGCAGTACTTC
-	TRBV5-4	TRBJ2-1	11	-	CASSWRREQFF	TGTGCCAGCAGCTGGAGACGTGAGCAGTTCTTC
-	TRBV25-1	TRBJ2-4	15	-	CASARSGYNKNIQYF	TGTGCCAGCGCCCGAAGCGGCTATAACAAAAACATTCAGTACTTC
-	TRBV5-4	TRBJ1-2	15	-	CASSESGGAEYGYTF	TGTGCCAGCAGCGAATCGGGGGGGGCCGAATATGGCTACACCTTC
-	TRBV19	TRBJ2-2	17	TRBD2	CASSIQGLAVFTGELFF	TGTGCCAGTAGTATACAGGGACTAGCGGTTTTCACCGGGGAGCTGTTTTTT
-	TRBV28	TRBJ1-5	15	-	CASSPPWGRNQPQHF	TGTGCCAGCAGTCCCCCCTGGGGCAGAAATCAGCCCCAGCATTTT
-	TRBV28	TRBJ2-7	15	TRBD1	CASRTGTADLYEQYF	TGTGCCAGCAGAACAGGGACAGCAGACCTTTACGAGCAGTACTTC
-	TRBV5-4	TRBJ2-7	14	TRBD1	CASSSGTGAYEQYF	TGTGCCAGCAGTTCCGGGACAGGCGCCTACGAGCAGTACTTC
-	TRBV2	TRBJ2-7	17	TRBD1	CASSFSTGTGLAYEQYF	TGTGCCAGCAGTTTCAGCACCGGGACAGGACTTGCCTACGAGCAGTACTTC
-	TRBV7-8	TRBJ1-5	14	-	CASSLTTTNQPQHF	TGTGCCAGCAGCTTAACGACAACAAATCAGCCCCAGCATTTT
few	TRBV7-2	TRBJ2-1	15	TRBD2	CASSSTSGVGNEQFF	TGTGCCAGCAGCTCGACTAGCGGGGTGGGCAATGAGCAGTTCTTC
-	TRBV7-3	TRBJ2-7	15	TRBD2	CASSLTGGSGNEQYF	TGTGCCAGCAGCTTAACGGGCGGGAGTGGGAACGAGCAGTACTTC
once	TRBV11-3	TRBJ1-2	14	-	CASSPEAQKQGYTF	TGTGCCAGCAGCCCGGAGGCACAGAAGCAGGGCTACACCTTC
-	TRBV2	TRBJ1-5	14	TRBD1	CASWTGVDNQPQHF	TGTGCCAGCTGGACAGGGGTGGACAACCAGCCCCAGCATTTT
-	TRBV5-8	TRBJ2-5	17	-	CASSLALAGIPQETQYF	TGTGCCAGCAGCTTGGCGCTAGCAGGCATCCCACAAGAGACCCAGTACTTC
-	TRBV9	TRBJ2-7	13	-	CASSVGGQDEQYF	TGTGCCAGCAGCGTAGGGGGGCAAGACGAGCAGTACTTC
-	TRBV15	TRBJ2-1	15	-	CATSREEGGYNEQFF	TGTGCCACCAGCAGAGAGGAGGGTGGCTACAATGAGCAGTTCTTC
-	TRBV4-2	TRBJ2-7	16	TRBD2	CASSQGTGTNSYEQYF	TGTGCCAGCAGCCAGGGTACCGGGACTAATTCCTACGAGCAGTACTTC
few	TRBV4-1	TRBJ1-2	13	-	CASSQNPGDGYTF	TGCGCCAGCAGCCAAAATCCGGGGGATGGCTACACCTTC
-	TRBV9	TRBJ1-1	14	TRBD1	CASSAGTGQTEAFF	TGTGCCAGCAGCGCCGGGACAGGGCAGACTGAAGCTTTCTTT
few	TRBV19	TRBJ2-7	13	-	CASSVGLPYEQYF	TGTGCCAGTAGTGTCGGACTCCCCTACGAGCAGTACTTC
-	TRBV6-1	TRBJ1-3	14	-	CASSERVTGNTIYF	TGTGCCAGCAGTGAACGGGTTACTGGAAACACCATATATTTT